This T cell receptor (beta chain) originates from a study of blood T cell repertoires in COVID-19. Overall study: Acute and convalescent COVID-19 specimens originated in the United States, Italy and Spain. T cells, B-cell-depleted T cells, or PBMCs supplied cDNA or gDNA.

How the authors handled the data: Scientists estimated how many nucleated cells there were by amplifying reference gene primers. Generated by immunoSEQ multiplex PCR, the TCRdb table keeps only in-frame clones and is missing some. The DNA was the basis for D and trimming; V, J and clone size are from that table. The sample consists of approximately 65,000 clones, around 80% of them appearing once. The trim removed 6 bases at V and 1 base at J, leaving 10 bases unmatched. The length of the CDR3 is 16 residues. Germline lookup yields CDR1 MDHEN and CDR2 SYDVKM. This receptor was identified in a man aged 60 to 69 with acute or convalescent COVID-19. The gene calls are TRBV28 and TRBJ1-1; 8 bases are a match to TRBD1. Sequencing input: peripheral blood. The CDR3 sequence: CASSLGGRGPNTEAFF. Written as DNA, the CDR3 is TGTGCCAGCAGCTTAGGGGGCAGGGGGCCGAACACTGAAGCTTTCTTT.